The rows below give T cell receptor beta chains drawn from one sample of a study of blood T cell repertoires in COVID-19. Sequencing used immunoSEQ multiplex PCR; TCRdb keeps in-frame clones, though not all of them. The repertoire consists of about 95,000 clones, with roughly 90% occurring once and the leading ten covering approximately 3.6%. The specimen sequenced was peripheral blood. The source is an older woman with acute or convalescent COVID-19. Each CDR3 is given with its conserved first and last residue. D genes are given only for firm matches. Size values are once, few and many counts, or a class for expanded clones, and some rows have none.

TGTGCCAGCAGCCCCGAGAGATCTCGGGCCTACAATGAGCAGTTCTTC | CASSPERSRAYNEQFF | TRBJ2-1 | NA | NA | TRBV5-4
TGTGCCAGCAGCCAAACCCGACGGAACGGGAGAGATAACAATGAGCAGTTCTTC | CASSQTRRNGRDNNEQFF | TRBJ2-1 | NA | NA | TRBV7-2
TGTGCCAGCAGCTTATGGGGGACAGGGCCCGGGGAGCTGTTTTTT | CASSLWGTGPGELFF | TRBJ2-2 | TRBD1 | NA | TRBV7-2
TGTGCCAGCAGCTTAATAGGCGGGAGCTCCTACGAGCAGTACTTC | CASSLIGGSSYEQYF | TRBJ2-7 | TRBD2 | NA | TRBV7-6
TGTGCCAGCTCAAAAACTCCGGGGGGGGCTGAAGCTTTCTTT | CASSKTPGGAEAFF | TRBJ1-1 | NA | once | TRBV18
TGCAGCGTCCACAGGGCTAACACTGAAGCTTTCTTT | CSVHRANTEAFF | TRBJ1-1 | NA | NA | TRBV29-1
TGTGCCAGTAGCCCCGTGAGTTCTAGCACAGATACGCAGTATTTT | CASSPVSSSTDTQYF | TRBJ2-3 | NA | once | TRBV19
TGTGCCAGCAGCTTAGCAACAATATCGAAGGAAGCTTTCTTT | CASSLATISKEAFF | TRBJ1-1 | NA | NA | TRBV11-1
TGTGCCAGTGGGCCGACGGGCACAGATACGCAGTATTTT | CASGPTGTDTQYF | TRBJ2-3 | NA | NA | TRBV19
TGTGCCAGCAGTTTCTGGCCGCGCACAGATACGCAGTATTTT | CASSFWPRTDTQYF | TRBJ2-3 | NA | once | TRBV27
TGTGCCAGCAGCCCGGGGACAGCGATTAAGATGAACACTGAAGCTTTCTTT | CASSPGTAIKMNTEAFF | TRBJ1-1 | TRBD1 | NA | TRBV5-4
TGTGCCAGCAGCCTCGGACAGACCGGGGAGCTGTTTTTT | CASSLGQTGELFF | TRBJ2-2 | NA | once | TRBV3-1/TRBV3-2
TGCGCCAGCAGCTCGACAGGGGATCAGCCCCAGCATTTT | CASSSTGDQPQHF | TRBJ1-5 | TRBD1 | NA | TRBV5-1
TGTGCCACCACCCGCCGGGGGGACACTGAAGCTTTCTTT | CATTRRGDTEAFF | TRBJ1-1 | NA | once | TRBV15
TGTGCCAGCAGTTTGTTAATGTATGGGACCCGGGGGACTGGAAACACCATATATTTT | CASSLLMYGTRGTGNTIYF | TRBJ1-3 | NA | NA | TRBV28
TGCGCCAGCAGCCAGGGACAGGCCTACACCGGGGAGCTGTTTTTT | CASSQGQAYTGELFF | TRBJ2-2 | TRBD1 | NA | TRBV10-2
TGTGCCACCAGTGACCCACAGGGTACTAACTATGGCTACACCTTC | CATSDPQGTNYGYTF | TRBJ1-2 | NA | NA | TRBV24-1
TGTGCCAGCAGCCAAGATGAACTAGCGGGGGCAGGGAATCTAGCCAAAAACATTCAGTACTTC | CASSQDELAGAGNLAKNIQYF | TRBJ2-4 | TRBD2 | NA | TRBV4-2
TGTGCCAGCAGTGACTCTGTTCGCTCCTATAATTCACCCCTCCACTTT | CASSDSVRSYNSPLHF | TRBJ1-6 | NA | NA | TRBV6-4
TGTGCCAGCAGCCAAGGGACAGGGCAATATGGCTACACCTTC | CASSQGTGQYGYTF | TRBJ1-2 | TRBD1 | NA | TRBV3-1/TRBV3-2
TGTGCCACCAGCAGAGATGGGGGGGCGGGTGAAAAACTGTTTTTT | CATSRDGGAGEKLFF | TRBJ1-4 | NA | NA | TRBV15
TGTGCCAGCAGTGAATCTGGCTTCATAGCCAAAAACATTCAGTACTTC | CASSESGFIAKNIQYF | TRBJ2-4 | NA | NA | TRBV25-1
TGTGCCAGCAGTGATTGGGGGGGAAGCGGGGAGCTGTTTTTT | CASSDWGGSGELFF | TRBJ2-2 | TRBD2 | NA | TRBV2
TGTGCCAGTAGTAAATCATTGACTGGGACTTCCTATGGCTACACCTTC | CASSKSLTGTSYGYTF | TRBJ1-2 | NA | NA | TRBV19
TGTGCCAGCAGTTACTCGAACTTCGATGAGCAGTTCTTC | CASSYSNFDEQFF | TRBJ2-1 | NA | NA | TRBV6-5
TGTGCCAGCAGCCCCCTTAATCAGCCCCAGCATTTT | CASSPLNQPQHF | TRBJ1-5 | NA | NA | TRBV28
TGTGCCAGCAGTGATCATACGGAGGGTTCGTCTAACATTTATGAAAAACTGTTTTTT | CASSDHTEGSSNIYEKLFF | TRBJ1-4 | NA | NA | TRBV6-1
TGCGCCAGCAGCGGGGACAGGAACACCGGGGAGCTGTTTTTT | CASSGDRNTGELFF | TRBJ2-2 | TRBD1 | NA | TRBV5-1
TGCAGCGTTGATAGGGGGAGCGGCTACACCTTC | CSVDRGSGYTF | TRBJ1-2 | NA | NA | TRBV29-1
TGTGCCAGCAGCTCCGACAGGCCAAATTCACCCCTCCACTTT | CASSSDRPNSPLHF | TRBJ1-6 | NA | NA | TRBV5-5
TGTGCCAGCAGTAGACTCCCGGGAGAATACAATGAGCAGTTCTTC | CASSRLPGEYNEQFF | TRBJ2-1 | NA | NA | TRBV25-1
TGTGCCAGCAGGTCTTCCCCCGGGACAGCATATAATTCACCCCTCCACTTT | CASRSSPGTAYNSPLHF | TRBJ1-6 | TRBD1 | NA | TRBV27
TGTGCCAGCAGGGACAGCTCCTATAATTCACCCCTCCACTTT | CASRDSSYNSPLHF | TRBJ1-6 | NA | NA | TRBV2
TGCGCCAGCAGCCAAACTAGCGGGAGTGGCGCCGGGGAGCTGTTTTTT | CASSQTSGSGAGELFF | TRBJ2-2 | TRBD2 | NA | TRBV5-1
TGTGCCAGCAGCGGGCTAGGGGCCGGGGAGCTGTTTTTT | CASSGLGAGELFF | TRBJ2-2 | NA | NA | TRBV7-8
TGTGCCAGCAGTCTTACCGGGACAGGGGTAGTTTCCTATAATTCACCCCTCCACTTT | CASSLTGTGVVSYNSPLHF | TRBJ1-6 | TRBD1 | NA | TRBV28
TGTGCCAGCAGCGTAGAGGGGGCCGGGAACACTGAAGCTTTCTTT | CASSVEGAGNTEAFF | TRBJ1-1 | TRBD1 | NA | TRBV9
TGTGCCAGTAGTCCATTCCGGGACAGAGCCACCGGGGAGCTGTTTTTT | CASSPFRDRATGELFF | TRBJ2-2 | TRBD1 | NA | TRBV19
TGTGCCAGTCGGCCCTCCCGGGGGTTTACTGAAGCTTTCTTT | CASRPSRGFTEAFF | TRBJ1-1 | NA | NA | TRBV19
TGCGCCAGCAGCCAAGCCCTAGGGGATGGCTACACCTTC | CASSQALGDGYTF | TRBJ1-2 | NA | NA | TRBV4-1
TGTGCCACCAGCAAGAGACTAGCGGGATTAAGGGATACGCAGTATTTT | CATSKRLAGLRDTQYF | TRBJ2-3 | TRBD2 | NA | TRBV15